This passage covers 18 T cell receptor beta chains from one sample sequenced in a study of blood T cell repertoires in COVID-19. Here immunoSEQ multiplex PCR was the method, and the copy in TCRdb shows in-frame clones only, minus some. The top ten clones hold roughly 14% of a sample with about 34,000 clones, about 80% of them seen once. Specimen: peripheral blood. The receptors were sampled from a woman aged 70-85 years with acute or convalescent COVID-19.

The chain links TRBV19 to TRBJ2-5; D is ambiguous. V dropped 3 bases and J dropped 1 base, with 3 bases sitting between them. Germline lookup yields CDR1 LNHDA and CDR2 SQIVND (reference sequence). The CDR3 is made up of 12 amino acids. CDR3 region: CASSIRQETQYF. In DNA form, the CDR3 reads TGTGCCAGTAGTATTCGCCAAGAGACCCAGTACTTC. Full variable domain (missing parts from reference TRBV19 and TRBJ2-5): DGGITQSPKYLFRKEGQNVTLSCEQNLNHDAMYWYRQDPGQGLRLIYYSQIVNDFQKGDIAEGYSVSREKKESFPLTVTSAQKNPTAFYLCASSIRQETQYFGPGTRLLVL.

The chain recombines TRBV12-3 or TRBV12-4 with TRBJ1-2, with a tentative D call TRBD1 (6 bases). The CDR3 loop spans 13 amino acids. V dropped 8 bases and J dropped 2 bases, with 12 bases sitting between them. CDR3 protein: CASRDNGNYGYTF. The CDR3 DNA sequence: TGTGCCAGCCGGGACAACGGAAACTATGGCTACACCTTC.

The J gene is TRBJ2-1, the V gene TRBV10-2; 12 nucleotides line up with TRBD2. The CDR3 loop spans 14 amino acids. V lost 10 bases, J lost 5 bases, and 6 bases stayed unmatched. Germline lookup yields CDR1 WSHSY and CDR2 SAAADI. The CDR3 region is CATSLAGGNNEQFF. The CDR3 DNA reads as TGCGCCACTTCACTAGCGGGAGGAAACAATGAGCAGTTCTTC.

This chain uses TRBV13 with TRBJ1-1, with no clear D. V dropped 6 bases and J dropped 1 base, with 6 bases sitting between them. The CDR3 covers 12 residues. Germline lookup yields CDR1 PRHDT and CDR2 FYEKMQ (reference sequence). CDR3 in DNA: TGTGCCAGCAGACTTGAGAACACTGAAGCTTTCTTT. This encodes CASRLENTEAFF. Full variable domain (rest looked up from reference TRBV13 and TRBJ1-1): AAGVIQSPRHLIKEKRETATLKCYPIPRHDTVYWYQQGPGQDPQFLISFYEKMQSDKGSIPDRFSAQQFSDYHSELNMSSLELGDSALYFCASRLENTEAFFGQGTRLTVV.

The V and J genes are TRBV7-9 and TRBJ2-3; D uncertain. Germline values: CDR1 SEHNR, CDR2 FQNEAQ (reference sequence). The V end lost 3 bases, the J end lost 4 bases, and 5 bases lay between the germline ends. This CDR3 has 12 amino acids. The CDR3 DNA follows: TGTGCCAGCAGCTTGATAGCAGATACGCAGTATTTT. Its translation: CASSLIADTQYF.

The chain combines TRBV29-1 with TRBJ2-3, with D perhaps TRBD1 (5 bases). CDR1 is SQVTM and CDR2 is ANQGSEA in the germline V gene. The V end was cut by 4 bases, the J end by 2 bases, with 7 bases between. This CDR3 is 12 amino acids long. The chain's CDR3 is CSVATDTDTQYF. DNA for the CDR3: TGCAGCGTTGCGACAGACACAGATACGCAGTATTTT.

V gene TRBV10-2 combines with J gene TRBJ2-7, with 7 bases that match TRBD2. V gave up 4 bases and J gave up 2 bases; unmatched junction bases: 8. This CDR3 has 15 amino acids. The germline V gene has CDR1 WSHSY and CDR2 SAAADI. The CDR3 DNA is TGCGCCAGCAGTGGTGACCAAGCGGGAACCTACGAGCAGTACTTC. Amino acids: CASSGDQAGTYEQYF.

This clone showed up just once. The CDR3 spells CASSQGLAGATIYNEQFF. The CDR3 bases are TGTGCCAGCAGCCAAGGATTAGCGGGGGCCACTATCTACAATGAGCAGTTCTTC. The rearrangement joins TRBV4-2 to TRBJ2-1; 9 bases agree with TRBD2. The V and J ends lost 1 base and 3 bases, in that order; junction bases with no gene match: 10. Germline V gives CDR1 LGHNA, CDR2 YNFKEQ. The CDR3 extends over 18 amino acids.

The CDR3 loop is CASSLSAARELGGEFF. The CDR3 region has the DNA TGTGCCAGCAGCTTATCGGCGGCGCGGGAATTAGGGGGGGAGTTCTTC. V and J are TRBV7-2 and TRBJ2-1; the D gene is possibly TRBD2 (7 bases). Germline V gene data show CDR1 as SGHTA and CDR2 as FQGNSA. CDR3 size: 16 residues. The V end lost 2 bases, the J end lost 14 bases, and 25 bases lay between the germline ends.

This clone was recorded a few times. The chain has TRBV29-1 and TRBJ2-7; D may be TRBD1 (5 bases). Germline V gene lookup returns CDR1 SQVTM and CDR2 ANQGSEA. The V and J ends lost 6 bases and 2 bases respectively, with 8 bases between them. The CDR3 length is 11 residues. CDR3 nucleotides: TGCAGCGTGGCGGACACCTACGAGCAGTACTTC. It specifies CSVADTYEQYF.

The J gene is TRBJ1-2, the V gene TRBV5-1, with 7 bases aligning to TRBD1. CDR3 length equals 15 residues. With 4 bases clipped from V and 0 bases from J, the junction kept 6 bases outside the gene matches. Germline lookup yields CDR1 SGHRS and CDR2 YFSETQ. The CDR3 spells CASSKGDRTNYGYTF. Here the CDR3 DNA reads TGCGCCAGCAGCAAGGGGGACAGAACTAACTATGGCTACACCTTC.

V is TRBV10-2 and J is TRBJ2-7; 7 bases agree with TRBD1. The ends lost 5 bases at V and 2 bases at J; junction bases unmatched: 6. The CDR3 runs 14 residues. Germline V gives CDR1 WSHSY, CDR2 SAAADI. The CDR3 spells CASSSGTVAYEQYF. In nucleotides, the CDR3 is TGCGCCAGCAGTTCCGGGACAGTCGCCTACGAGCAGTACTTC.

The J gene is TRBJ2-1, the V gene TRBV29-1; 13 bases are a match to TRBD2. Losses at the gene ends were 4 bases for V and 9 bases for J; bases not matched to a gene: 6. CDR1 is SQVTM and CDR2 is ANQGSEA in the germline V gene. The CDR3 is made up of 14 amino acids. In DNA, the CDR3 is TGCAGCGTTGGAGGGGGACTAGCGGGAAGTGAGCAGTTCTTC. Translating it yields CSVGGGLAGSEQFF.

V gene TRBV21-1 combines with J gene TRBJ1-2; the table assigns TRBD1, which was not confirmed against the DNA. TRBV21-1 is flagged as a pseudogene. This CDR3 is 15 amino acids long. The CDR3 region is CASSKVRTGRNGYTF. The DNA for the CDR3 is TGTGCCAGCAGCAAAGTTAGAACAGGGCGTAATGGCTACACCTTC.

J is TRBJ2-7 and V is TRBV3-1 (or the pseudogene TRBV3-2), with D unclear. From germline, CDR1 is LGHDT and CDR2 YNNKEL (reference sequence). Trimming took 1 base from V and 1 from J, leaving 5 bases between them. The CDR3 has 13 residues. In DNA form, the CDR3 reads TGTGCCAGCAGCCAAGCCCCATCCTACGAGCAGTACTTC. Translating it yields CASSQAPSYEQYF.

As concerns this clone: This CDR3 is also generated by other DNA sequences in the sample. The chain uses TRBV5-1 and TRBJ1-2, with unresolved D. The CDR3 is 13 amino acids. Germline-derived CDR1 and CDR2 are SGHRS and YFSETQ. The ends were cut back, 3 bases at V and 6 bases at J, with 12 bases in the middle. CDR3 coding DNA: TGCGCCAGCAGCTCGAGTGGAGGGCATGGCTACACCTTC. Its translation: CASSSSGGHGYTF.

A single count supports this clone. The V gene is TRBV2, the J gene TRBJ2-1; tentatively, D is TRBD1 (6 bases). The CDR3 extends over 12 amino acids. Germline values: CDR1 SNHLY, CDR2 FYNNEI. V gave up 6 bases and J gave up 10 bases, with 13 bases separating them. CDR3 residues: CASRITGPEQFF. The CDR3 DNA reads as TGTGCCAGCAGGATTACAGGGCCCGAGCAGTTCTTC.

The rearrangement joins TRBV7-9 to TRBJ2-1; TRBD2 matches 9 bases. This CDR3 has 15 amino acids. The V segment lost 5 bases and the J segment 0 bases; nucleotides outside the gene matches: 2. The germline V gene encodes CDR1 SEHNR and CDR2 FQNEAQ (reference sequence). The CDR3 here is CASSVSGSSYNEQFF. Here the CDR3 DNA reads TGTGCCAGCAGCGTTAGCGGGAGCTCCTACAATGAGCAGTTCTTC.